Below, one TCR beta chain is given with its context. Antigen specificity is unknown. Via MiXCR, TCRdb re-called the 5' RACE reads, giving one row per CDR3 protein. The sample lists about 340,000 distinct CDR3 sequences; about 15% were seen once. The ends were cut back, 6 bases at V and 6 bases at J, with 29 bases in the middle. Germline CDR1 MNHEY, CDR2 SVGEGT. The CDR3 extends over 18 amino acids. This sample is part of a study of CD8 T cells in ankylosing spondylitis. Study-level points and caveats: Disease-associated clonotypes exhibited CD8+ identity and were relatively infrequent in peripheral blood.

The rearrangement joins TRBV6-2 or TRBV6-3 to TRBJ2-5; a possible D gene is TRBD2 (6 bases). Input material: blood, either unsorted or a sorted T cell fraction (not recorded which). The origin of this receptor is a male donor with ankylosing spondylitis or in good health (not recorded which). CDR3 sequence reads: CASSNPLRSGWAPKTQYF. As DNA, the CDR3 is TGTGCCAGCAGCAACCCCCTGCGGAGCGGGTGGGCTCCCAAGACCCAGTACTTC.